A single sample gave rise to the 28 T cell receptor beta chains below, sequenced in a study of shared clonotypes between healthy human individuals. The repertoire was sequenced with immunoSEQ multiplex PCR; TCRdb's copy has only in-frame clones and lacks some. The table lists almost 750,000 clones, roughly 72% of them singletons. The specimen was memory CD4+ T cells sorted from blood. The sample's subset: CD45RA-negative fraction. Source of these receptors: a woman aged 25 to 45 in good health.

The chain uses TRBV10-3 and TRBJ2-3; D possibly corresponds to TRBD2 (5 bases). CDR3 length: 12 residues. Trimming took 6 bases from V and 6 from J, leaving 10 bases between them. Germline-derived CDR1 and CDR2 are ENHRY and SYGVKD. The CDR3 region has the DNA TGTGCCATCAGGGAACGGACTGATACGCAGTATTTT. Its translation: CAIRERTDTQYF.

This clone was found a few times. The chain employs TRBV7-2 and TRBJ1-2, with a possible D match to TRBD1 (5 bases). V was trimmed by 6 bases and J by 2 bases, leaving 10 bases between them. CDR3 size: 13 residues. Germline V gives CDR1 SGHTA, CDR2 FQGNSA. Here the CDR3 DNA reads TGTGCCAGCAGTTCAAGGGACAACTATGGCTACACCTTC. It translates to CASSSRDNYGYTF.

The CDR3 bases are TGTGCCAGTAGGGGGACTCAGAAGGGGACCCAGTACTTC. As protein: CASRGTQKGTQYF. The chain recombines TRBV19 with TRBJ2-5; the D gene is possibly TRBD2 (6 bases). Looked up from germline, CDR1 is LNHDA and CDR2 is SQIVND (reference sequence). Trimming took 6 bases from V and 7 from J, leaving 15 bases between them. The CDR3 length is 13 residues.

In the case of this clone: Distinct nucleotide sequences in the sample also encode this CDR3. CDR3 DNA: TGCAGCGTTGAAGGGACAGGGGGCGCGAACACTGAAGCTTTCTTT. Amino acid sequence: CSVEGTGGANTEAFF. The V gene is TRBV29-1, the J gene TRBJ1-1; 11 bases fit TRBD1. Losses at the gene ends were 1 base for V and 1 base for J; bases not matched to a gene: 2. CDR3 length equals 15 residues. Germline lookup yields CDR1 SQVTM and CDR2 ANQGSEA.

The chain links TRBV27 to TRBJ2-7; tentatively, D is TRBD1 (6 bases). The CDR3 runs 16 residues. Germline V gene lookup returns CDR1 MNHEY and CDR2 SMNVEV (reference sequence). V was cut by 5 bases and J by 3 bases, with 20 bases left in between. The CDR3 loop reads CASSPTPMTGLYEQYF. The CDR3 region has the DNA TGTGCCAGCAGTCCTACGCCTATGACAGGCCTCTACGAGCAGTACTTC.

This clone was detected only a few times. The chain carries TRBV19 and TRBJ2-4, with a weak D call TRBD2 (7 bases). The CDR3 loop spans 18 amino acids. V lost 4 bases to trimming and J lost 1 base, with 20 bases between them. CDR1 and CDR2 (germline): LNHDA, SQIVND (reference sequence). DNA of the CDR3: TGTGCCAGTAGTACCCCGGGGGGCGGGCTCTCGGCCAAAAACATTCAGTACTTC. The encoded protein is CASSTPGGGLSAKNIQYF.

V and J are TRBV14 and TRBJ2-7; D is unresolved. The CDR3 runs 16 residues. The V gene lost 4 bases and the J gene lost 2 bases, with 18 bases spanning the gap. Germline lookup yields CDR1 SGHDN and CDR2 FVKESK. The CDR3 coding sequence is TGTGCCAGCAGCCGTCGGGTTTCCACTGGTCCCTACGAGCAGTACTTC. It translates to CASSRRVSTGPYEQYF. Drawing the rest from reference TRBV14 and TRBJ2-7, the complete variable domain is EAGVTQFPSHSVIEKGQTVTLRCDPISGHDNLYWYRRVMGKEIKFLLHFVKESKQDESGMPNNRFLAERTGGTYSTLKVQPAELEDSGVYFCASSRRVSTGPYEQYFGPGTRLTVT.

This clone was seen more than once but under ten times. This rearrangement joins TRBV5-4 to TRBJ2-5; TRBD1 matches 10 bases. V was clipped by 3 bases and J by 5 bases; unmatched bases: 4. Germline CDR1 SGHNT, CDR2 YYREEE (reference sequence). CDR3 length equals 14 residues. The DNA for the CDR3 is TGTGCCAGCAGCTGGACAGGGGGTTACGAGACCCAGTACTTC. It encodes CASSWTGGYETQYF.

The genes are TRBV7-3 and TRBJ2-3, with 13 nucleotides matching TRBD2. The CDR3 is 17 amino acids. Germline-derived CDR1 and CDR2 are SGHTA and FQGTGA. The J segment lost 1 base and the V segment lost 5 bases, leaving 6 bases of the junction unmatched. CDR3 DNA: TGTGCCAGCAGCCTCACGGGACTAGCGGGGCGCACAGATACGCAGTATTTT. This encodes CASSLTGLAGRTDTQYF.

This rearrangement joins TRBV18 to TRBJ2-3; no firm D call. Germline CDR1 and CDR2: KGHSH and LQKENI. The CDR3 is 18 amino acids. V dropped 8 bases and J dropped 1 base, with 25 bases sitting between them. The CDR3: CASEPGTGFSFRTDTQYF. DNA of the CDR3: TGTGCCAGCGAACCGGGCACGGGCTTCTCCTTTCGCACAGATACGCAGTATTTT. Together with reference TRBV18 and TRBJ2-3, the CDR3 gives the full variable domain: NAGVMQNPRHLVRRRGQEARLRCSPMKGHSHVYWYRQLPEEGLKFMVYLQKENIIDESGMPKERFSAEFPKEGPSILRIQQVVRGDSAAYFCASEPGTGFSFRTDTQYFGPGTRLTVL.

This clone has just a few counts. The gene calls are TRBV5-1 and TRBJ1-2, with TRBD1 identical over 7 bases. Germline CDR1 reads SGHRS; CDR2 reads YFSETQ. The trim removed 4 bases at V and 4 bases at J, leaving 10 bases unmatched. The CDR3 consists of 15 residues. This CDR3 is CASSEGTEISYGYTF. Written as DNA, the CDR3 is TGCGCCAGCAGCGAAGGGACAGAGATTTCCTATGGCTACACCTTC.

With regard to this clone: This same CDR3 is encoded by further DNA sequences in the sample. V is TRBV4-1 and J is TRBJ1-1, with TRBD1 identical over 9 bases. J was trimmed by 5 bases and V by 4 bases; bases with no gene match: 2. CDR1 is MGHRA, CDR2 YSYEKL, per germline. CDR3 length: 13 amino acids. CDR3 protein: CASSLTGGTEAFF. The CDR3 DNA follows: TGCGCCAGCAGCCTGACAGGGGGGACTGAAGCTTTCTTT.

The CDR3 DNA sequence: TGTGCCAGCAGCCCCTTGCAGGGAGTGGCCTATGGCTACACCTTC. Translation gives CASSPLQGVAYGYTF. V usage is TRBV4-2 and J usage is TRBJ1-2, with D perhaps matching TRBD1 (5 bases). V was pared by 4 bases and J by 4 bases, with 16 bases between. CDR3 size: 15 residues. Germline lookup yields CDR1 LGHNA and CDR2 YNFKEQ.

Only a few counts were recorded for this clone. This sequence joins TRBV5-4 and TRBJ1-2, with D possibly matching TRBD1 (5 bases). Germline CDR1 SGHNT, CDR2 YYREEE (reference sequence). V lost 4 bases and J lost 5, with 15 bases in between. The CDR3 sequence is 14 residues long. Here the CDR3 DNA reads TGTGCCAGCAGCGGAGACGGGGGTATTTATGGCTACACCTTC. Protein: CASSGDGGIYGYTF.

CDR3 sequence reads: CASRGVSGSPLHF. The CDR3 DNA reads TGTGCCAGCAGAGGGGTCTCGGGTTCACCCCTCCACTTT. V is TRBV6-5 and J is TRBJ1-6, with a weak D call TRBD1 (5 bases). Germline CDR1 MNHEY, CDR2 SVGAGI. V lost 6 bases to trimming and J lost 9 bases, with 12 bases between them. The CDR3 spans 13 residues.

This clone showed up just a few times. V is TRBV28 and J is TRBJ1-2; perhaps TRBD1 as D (6 bases). V dropped 4 bases and J dropped 9 bases, with 18 bases sitting between them. There are 14 residues in the CDR3. CDR1 and CDR2 (germline): MDHEN, SYDVKM. The CDR3 sequence is CASSSSTTGRSYTF. The CDR3 DNA reads as TGTGCCAGCAGTTCCTCTACGACAGGACGGAGCTACACCTTC.

The V and J genes are TRBV5-4 and TRBJ2-3, with 8 bases aligning to TRBD2. The germline V gene encodes CDR1 SGHNT and CDR2 YYREEE (reference sequence). V was pared by 5 bases and J by 0 bases, with 8 bases of the junction left unmatched. The CDR3 is 16 amino acids. CDR3 sequence: CASRKVAGHSTDTQYF. For the CDR3, the DNA is TGTGCCAGCAGAAAAGTAGCGGGACATAGCACAGATACGCAGTATTTT. Together with reference TRBV5-4 and TRBJ2-3, the CDR3 gives the full variable domain: ETGVTQSPTHLIKTRGQQVTLRCSSQSGHNTVSWYQQALGQGPQFIFQYYREEENGRGNFPPRFSGLQFPNYSSELNVNALELDDSALYLCASRKVAGHSTDTQYFGPGTRLTVL.

The CDR3 nucleotides read TGTGCCTGGAGGGCGGGGGGGAATGAAAAACTGTTTTTT. This encodes CAWRAGGNEKLFF. The J gene is TRBJ1-4, the V gene TRBV30; the D gene is possibly TRBD1 (5 bases). V lost 3 bases, J lost 5 bases, and 10 bases lay in between. The CDR3 is 13 residues long. CDR1 GTSNPN and CDR2 SVGIG come from the germline V gene (reference sequence).

V and J are TRBV11-1 and TRBJ2-2; D is ambiguous. The V and J ends lost 2 bases and 6 bases respectively, with 10 bases between them. The CDR3 loop spans 14 amino acids. Germline-derived CDR1 and CDR2 are SGHAT and FQDESV (reference sequence). The CDR3 nucleotides are TGTGCCAGCAGCTTAAGTATAAGTCCCGGGGAGCTGTTTTTT. Protein sequence: CASSLSISPGELFF. Using reference TRBV11-1 and TRBJ2-2 for the parts outside the CDR3, the full variable domain is EAEVAQSPRYKITEKSQAVAFWCDPISGHATLYWYRQILGQGPELLVQFQDESVVDDSQLPKDRFSAERLKGVDSTLKIQPAELGDSAMYLCASSLSISPGELFFGEGSRLTVL.

J is TRBJ1-4 and V is TRBV19; possible D gene TRBD1, 6 bases. The CDR3 consists of 17 residues. The germline gives CDR1 LNHDA, CDR2 SQIVND (reference sequence). The ends were cut back, 9 bases at V and 0 bases at J, with 20 bases in the middle. The DNA of the CDR3 is TGTGCCAGCTCCAATTACAGGGTCGGATCAACTAATGAAAAACTGTTTTTT. This encodes CASSNYRVGSTNEKLFF.

The chain uses TRBV7-8 and TRBJ1-1, with unresolved D. This CDR3 has 13 amino acids. Germline V gives CDR1 SGHVS, CDR2 FQNEAQ. With 5 bases removed from V and 11 bases from J, the gap between germline ends came to 18 bases. The CDR3 coding sequence is TGTGCCAGCAGCCCACGGACCGGGGATTGGGCTTTCTTT. Protein: CASSPRTGDWAFF. The full variable domain, completed using reference TRBV7-8 and TRBJ1-1, is GAGVSQSPRYKVAKRGQDVALRCDPISGHVSLFWYQQALGQGPEFLTYFQNEAQLDKSGLPSDRFFAERPEGSVSTLKIQRTQQEDSAVYLCASSPRTGDWAFFGQGTRLTVV.

V gene TRBV27 combines with J gene TRBJ2-7, with D unclear. The germline V and J ends were trimmed by 8 bases and 7 bases, with 9 bases remaining between them. The CDR3 has 10 amino acids. The germline gives CDR1 MNHEY, CDR2 SMNVEV (reference sequence). The CDR3 reads CASGLIEQYF. The CDR3 DNA reads TGTGCCAGCGGCCTAATAGAGCAGTACTTC.

The CDR3, as DNA: TGTGCCAGCAGCACCTGGGCGGGGGCGAGGTGGTCCTACGAGCAGTACTTC. Its translation: CASSTWAGARWSYEQYF. The chain uses TRBV5-6 and TRBJ2-7, with a weak D call TRBD2 (7 bases). Per germline, CDR1 SGHDT and CDR2 YYEEEE. Deletions cut 4 bases from V and 1 base from J, with 21 bases between. The CDR3 totals 17 residues.

This clone was picked up a small number of times. The chain combines TRBV29-1 with TRBJ2-4, with D tentatively TRBD2 (6 bases). The CDR3 is 14 residues long. Germline lookup yields CDR1 SQVTM and CDR2 ANQGSEA. V lost 5 bases and J 3 bases, leaving 14 bases between the germline ends. The CDR3 region has the DNA TGCAGCGTTTCTTCGGGAGCACTCAAAAACATTCAGTACTTC. This encodes CSVSSGALKNIQYF.

This sequence joins TRBV30 and TRBJ1-1; a weak D match, TRBD1 (6 bases). V lost 2 bases, J lost 11 bases, and 24 bases lay in between. Germline lookup yields CDR1 GTSNPN and CDR2 SVGIG (reference sequence). There are 15 residues in the CDR3. The CDR3 sequence is CAWSLPGQGPMGAFF. CDR3 coding DNA: TGTGCCTGGAGTCTCCCGGGACAAGGCCCCATGGGTGCTTTCTTT.

This chain links TRBV28 with TRBJ2-7, with 13 bases identical to TRBD2. The CDR3 has 14 amino acids. With V trimmed by 6 bases and J by 6 bases, 5 bases remained unmatched. The germline V gene has CDR1 MDHEN and CDR2 SYDVKM. This CDR3 reads CASRMTSGRTEQYF. CDR3 DNA sequence: TGTGCCAGCAGGATGACTAGCGGGAGGACCGAGCAGTACTTC. The variable domain in full, completed from reference TRBV28 and TRBJ2-7, reads DVKVTQSSRYLVKRTGEKVFLECVQDMDHENMFWYRQDPGLGLRLIYFSYDVKMKEKGDIPEGYSVSREKKERFSLILESASTNQTSMYLCASRMTSGRTEQYFGPGTRLTVT.

The chain is built from TRBV18 and TRBJ2-5; no clear D gene. V lost 0 bases and J lost 4, with 9 bases in between. CDR1 and CDR2 (germline): KGHSH, LQKENI. The CDR3 is 14 residues long. CDR3 in amino acids: CASSPPNTPETQYF. In DNA form, the CDR3 reads TGTGCCAGCTCACCACCGAACACCCCAGAGACCCAGTACTTC.

On this clone: The sample has other DNA sequences that encode this CDR3 too. CDR3 loop: CASSERGSNYGYTF. In DNA, the CDR3 is TGTGCCAGCAGTGAAAGGGGGTCCAACTATGGCTACACCTTC. The gene calls are TRBV2 and TRBJ1-2; D is possibly TRBD1 (6 bases). Germline V lookup: CDR1 SNHLY, CDR2 FYNNEI. With 2 bases removed from V and 2 bases from J, the gap between germline ends came to 9 bases. CDR3 length: 14 residues.